Reported below is one T cell receptor beta chain. Library preparation (for TCRbeta) was performed with unique molecular identifiers. MiXCR, run by TCRdb on the PCR reads, gives a single entry per CDR3 protein. This table holds some 600,000 distinct CDR3 sequences, 16% found once. The sample belongs to a study of T-cell reconstitution after alpha-beta-depleted transplantation in children. The CDR3 covers 15 residues. The germline gives CDR1 SEHNR, CDR2 FQNEAQ (reference sequence). Trimming cost V 5 bases and J 5 bases; bases outside gene matches: 4. The sample consisted of PBMCs from the stem cell graft donor, taken from the stem cell graft. The source of this sequence is a human donor who donated a stem cell graft to a child with acute myeloid leukemia. The chain recombines TRBV7-9 with TRBJ1-4; the match to TRBD1 covers 11 bases. CDR3 amino acids: CASSPWTGGNEKLFF. For the CDR3, the DNA is TGTGCCAGCAGCCCCTGGACAGGGGGCAATGAAAAACTGTTTTTT.